The next 26 T cell receptor beta chains were all read from a single sample in a study of cytomegalovirus exposure and HLA in healthy donors. Generated by immunoSEQ multiplex PCR, the TCRdb table keeps only in-frame clones and is missing some. This table has around 150,000 clones, approximately 90% appearing once. The sample was PBMCs. The receptors were sampled from a man aged 18-30 years in good health and CMV-seronegative.

The gene calls are TRBV7-8 and TRBJ1-3; 8 nucleotides line up with TRBD1. Germline V gives CDR1 SGHVS, CDR2 FQNEAQ. The length of the CDR3 is 15 residues. The V gene end was trimmed by 5 bases and the J gene end by 7 bases; junction bases not matched to a gene: 10. As DNA, the CDR3 is TGTGCCAGCAGCCCGGACAGGGAGATTTGGAACACCATATATTTT. Translating gives CASSPDREIWNTIYF.

The CDR3 region is CASSTYRGASDYGYTF. CDR3 coding DNA: TGTGCCAGCAGCACGTACAGGGGGGCGTCGGACTATGGCTACACCTTC. The V gene is TRBV7-2, the J gene TRBJ1-2; 8 bases agree with TRBD1. Germline CDR1 and CDR2: SGHTA and FQGNSA. The CDR3 covers 16 residues. Unmatched junction bases numbered 11, after V lost 5 bases and J lost 3 bases.

This clone occurred once. The rearrangement uses TRBV14 and TRBJ2-3; weak D call: TRBD2 (5 bases). Germline CDR1 SGHDN, CDR2 FVKESK. V was cut by 6 bases and J by 8 bases, with 12 bases left in between. This CDR3 region has 12 residues. CDR3 amino acids: CASSHWAGTQYF. The CDR3 DNA follows: TGTGCCAGCAGTCATTGGGCGGGTACGCAGTATTTT.

V is TRBV19 and J is TRBJ2-7; 12 nucleotides match TRBD2. Germline assignment: CDR1 LNHDA and CDR2 SQIVND (reference sequence). V gave up 4 bases and J gave up 5 bases; unmatched junction bases: 18. The CDR3 consists of 19 residues. CDR3 amino acids: CASSRRGTSGSSAADEQYF. Here the CDR3 DNA reads TGTGCCAGTAGTAGGAGGGGGACTAGCGGGTCCTCAGCGGCGGACGAGCAGTACTTC.

This chain joins TRBV30 and TRBJ1-5; 8 bases align to TRBD1. V trimming: 3 bases; J trimming: 3 bases; junction bases outside the gene matches: 4. The CDR3 length is 14 residues. Germline V gene lookup returns CDR1 GTSNPN and CDR2 SVGIG (reference sequence). The CDR3 here is CAWSSDRVNQPQHF. The CDR3 nucleotides are TGTGCCTGGAGCTCGGACAGGGTCAATCAGCCCCAGCATTTT.

This chain uses TRBV28 with TRBJ2-5; D unresolved. The CDR3 covers 13 residues. Germline CDR1 and CDR2: MDHEN and SYDVKM. Between the trimmed V and J ends, which lost 6 bases and 4 bases, there was a span of 12 bases. The CDR3: CASSSRSPETQYF. The CDR3 DNA is TGTGCCAGCAGCTCTAGGTCCCCAGAGACCCAGTACTTC.

The chain uses TRBV4-1 and TRBJ2-5; 7 bases align to TRBD1. The CDR3 covers 14 residues. With V trimmed by 4 bases and J by 6 bases, 8 bases remained unmatched. Germline loops: CDR1 MGHRA, CDR2 YSYEKL. CDR3 region: CASSPAGGLKTQYF. The CDR3 DNA sequence: TGCGCCAGCAGCCCGGCAGGGGGTCTGAAGACCCAGTACTTC.

This clone appeared once. The V gene is TRBV7-2, the J gene TRBJ2-7, with 10 bases that match TRBD2. This CDR3 is built from 15 residues. Germline loops: CDR1 SGHTA, CDR2 FQGNSA. The V gene end was trimmed by 1 base and the J gene end by 1 base; junction bases not matched to a gene: 1. CDR3 protein: CASSLVAGGSYEQYF. In nucleotides, the CDR3 is TGTGCCAGCAGCTTAGTAGCGGGGGGATCCTACGAGCAGTACTTC.

V usage is TRBV2 and J usage is TRBJ2-7; 11 bases are a match to TRBD2. The CDR3 totals 14 residues. Germline V gives CDR1 SNHLY, CDR2 FYNNEI. The J segment lost 2 bases and the V segment lost 3 bases, leaving 0 bases of the junction unmatched. The DNA of the CDR3 is TGTGCCAGCAGTGAGACTAGCGGGGCCTACGAGCAGTACTTC. Its translation: CASSETSGAYEQYF.

The chain has TRBV25-1 and TRBJ1-1, with TRBD1 matching 7 bases. The CDR3 sequence is 14 residues long. V trimming: 8 bases; J trimming: 0 bases; junction bases outside the gene matches: 6. Germline-derived CDR1 and CDR2 are MGHDK and SYGVNS. CDR3 amino acids: CASGETGMNTEAFF. CDR3 bases: TGTGCCAGCGGAGAGACAGGGATGAACACTGAAGCTTTCTTT. Full variable domain (missing parts from reference TRBV25-1 and TRBJ1-1): EADIYQTPRYLVIGTGKKITLECSQTMGHDKMYWYQQDPGMELHLIHYSYGVNSTEKGDLSSESTVSRIRTEHFPLTLESARPSHTSQYLCASGETGMNTEAFFGQGTRLTVV.

The V call is TRBV6-5, the J call TRBJ2-1; D is uncertain. Germline CDR1 is MNHEY and CDR2 is SVGAGI. The CDR3 is 15 residues long. V was clipped by 6 bases and J by 4 bases, with 16 bases between them. The DNA for the CDR3 is TGTGCCAGCAGAAGAGAGATGACTCTATACAATGAGCAGTTCTTC. Translation: CASRREMTLYNEQFF.

This clone has a handful of counts. CDR3 region: CASSEVEGSYTF. In nucleotides, the CDR3 is TGTGCCAGCAGTGAAGTAGAGGGAAGCTACACCTTC. This sequence joins TRBV6-1 and TRBJ1-2; unclear D gene. V dropped 1 base and J dropped 9 bases, with 9 bases sitting between them. Germline V gene data show CDR1 as MNHNS and CDR2 as SASEGT. This CDR3 spans 12 amino acids.

The chain joins TRBV7-8 to TRBJ1-1; D may be TRBD1 (5 bases). Germline lookup yields CDR1 SGHVS and CDR2 FQNEAQ. V lost 5 bases and J lost 1, with 17 bases in between. The CDR3 has 16 amino acids. DNA for the CDR3: TGTGCCAGCAGCCCCCAATGGGGGGGATCGAACACTGAAGCTTTCTTT. This gives the protein CASSPQWGGSNTEAFF.

This clone was seen only a few times. In nucleotides, the CDR3 is TGTGCCAGCTCACCCGAGCGGGGGGGCCCGGGGACCCAGTACTTC. It yields the protein CASSPERGGPGTQYF. The gene calls are TRBV18 and TRBJ2-5, with 10 positions matching TRBD2. Germline CDR1 and CDR2: KGHSH and LQKENI. V was pared by 3 bases and J by 7 bases, with 8 bases of the junction left unmatched. The length of the CDR3 is 15 residues.

The V gene is TRBV7-8, the J gene TRBJ2-1, with a possible D match to TRBD2 (6 bases). V shed 5 bases and J shed 1 base, with 18 bases lying between them. The CDR3 consists of 17 residues. Germline CDR1 is SGHVS and CDR2 is FQNEAQ. The CDR3: CASSRGVGGRSYNEQFF. CDR3 sequence (DNA): TGTGCCAGCAGCCGAGGGGTCGGGGGAAGGTCCTACAATGAGCAGTTCTTC.

This chain joins TRBV28 and TRBJ1-2; D remains ambiguous. The CDR3 runs 15 residues. CDR1 MDHEN and CDR2 SYDVKM come from the germline V gene. V was trimmed by 4 bases and J by 0 bases, leaving 12 bases between them. The CDR3: CASSSHTPTNYGYTF. CDR3 DNA sequence: TGTGCCAGCAGTTCACATACGCCCACTAACTATGGCTACACCTTC.

The chain combines TRBV5-1 with TRBJ2-7, with 9 bases fitting TRBD1. V gave up 1 base and J gave up 3 bases; unmatched junction bases: 5. Germline-derived CDR1 and CDR2 are SGHRS and YFSETQ. CDR3 length equals 15 residues. The CDR3 spells CASSLQGQGIYEQYF. The CDR3 DNA is TGCGCCAGCAGCTTGCAGGGACAGGGAATCTACGAGCAGTACTTC.

J is TRBJ2-2 and V is TRBV7-9, with 11 bases lining up with TRBD1. Germline loops: CDR1 SEHNR, CDR2 FQNEAQ (reference sequence). V dropped 2 bases and J dropped 6; count of bases not matched to a gene: 5. The CDR3 runs to 16 residues. The CDR3: CASSLKDRGRPGELFF. The CDR3 DNA is TGTGCCAGCAGCTTAAAGGACAGGGGGCGTCCCGGGGAGCTGTTTTTT.

The V gene is TRBV27, the J gene TRBJ2-5; no clear D. V dropped 5 bases and J dropped 0 bases, with 13 bases sitting between them. The CDR3 consists of 15 residues. Germline V lookup: CDR1 MNHEY, CDR2 SMNVEV (reference sequence). As DNA, the CDR3 is TGTGCCAGCAGTCCCGTGCAGGCCTACCAAGAGACCCAGTACTTC. It encodes CASSPVQAYQETQYF.

The CDR3 spells CASRREASDTQYF. The CDR3 DNA follows: TGTGCCAGCAGGCGGGAAGCGTCAGATACGCAGTATTTT. This rearrangement joins TRBV6-6 to TRBJ2-3; tentative D call: TRBD2 (6 bases). Trimming shortened V by 6 bases and J by 4 bases, and 11 bases separated the two germline ends. Germline V lookup: CDR1 MNHNY, CDR2 SVGAGI (reference sequence). The CDR3 is 13 residues long.

This chain links TRBV6-1 with TRBJ2-1; 11 bases fit TRBD2. With 6 bases clipped from V and 8 bases from J, the junction kept 6 bases outside the gene matches. This CDR3 has 14 residues. Germline V gives CDR1 MNHNS, CDR2 SASEGT. CDR3 DNA sequence: TGTGCCAGCAGCCAACTAGCGGGGGAAGATGAGCAGTTCTTC. This sequence encodes CASSQLAGEDEQFF.

The chain carries TRBV28 and TRBJ2-7, with 7 nucleotides matching TRBD2. Germline V gives CDR1 MDHEN, CDR2 SYDVKM. J lost 2 bases, V lost 4 bases, and 11 bases had no gene match. The CDR3 extends over 16 amino acids. This chain's CDR3 is CASSSPGLAATYEQYF. The CDR3 bases are TGTGCCAGCAGTTCCCCGGGGCTAGCGGCTACCTACGAGCAGTACTTC. The full variable domain, in which reference TRBV28 and TRBJ2-7 provide the parts outside the CDR3, is DVKVTQSSRYLVKRTGEKVFLECVQDMDHENMFWYRQDPGLGLRLIYFSYDVKMKEKGDIPEGYSVSREKKERFSLILESASTNQTSMYLCASSSPGLAATYEQYFGPGTRLTVT.

The rearrangement uses TRBV7-2 and TRBJ2-5; 10 bases fit TRBD2. Germline CDR1 SGHTA, CDR2 FQGNSA. The CDR3 runs to 16 residues. V shed 3 bases and J 3 bases; nucleotides not matched to a gene: 7. The CDR3 DNA follows: TGTGCCAGCAGCTTGTGGACTAGCGGAGGCGAAGAGACCCAGTACTTC. Its protein is CASSLWTSGGEETQYF.

The chain is built from TRBV11-2 and TRBJ1-1; D is ambiguous. This CDR3 has 14 residues. V shed 1 base and J shed 8 bases, with 14 bases lying between them. Germline lookup yields CDR1 SGHAT and CDR2 FQNNGV. The CDR3: CASSLVVLGREAFF. In DNA form, the CDR3 reads TGTGCCAGCAGCTTAGTTGTTTTGGGCAGAGAAGCTTTCTTT.

The chain couples TRBV6-5 to TRBJ2-3; 9 nucleotides line up with TRBD1. Germline V lookup: CDR1 MNHEY, CDR2 SVGAGI. Trimming at V came to 2 bases and at J to 6 bases, leaving 6 bases not matched to a gene. This CDR3 spans 15 amino acids. The CDR3 region has the DNA TGTGCCAGCAGTTACCGACAGGGGGTGTTGGATACGCAGTATTTT. Translating gives CASSYRQGVLDTQYF.

The rearrangement joins TRBV4-3 to TRBJ2-3, with 9 positions matching TRBD2. The ends lost 4 bases at V and 1 base at J; junction bases unmatched: 9. Germline lookup yields CDR1 LGHNA and CDR2 YSLEER. This CDR3 is built from 17 residues. The DNA for the CDR3 is TGCGCCAGCAGCCTAAAGGCGGGAGGGTACCGCACAGATACGCAGTATTTT. Translating gives CASSLKAGGYRTDTQYF.